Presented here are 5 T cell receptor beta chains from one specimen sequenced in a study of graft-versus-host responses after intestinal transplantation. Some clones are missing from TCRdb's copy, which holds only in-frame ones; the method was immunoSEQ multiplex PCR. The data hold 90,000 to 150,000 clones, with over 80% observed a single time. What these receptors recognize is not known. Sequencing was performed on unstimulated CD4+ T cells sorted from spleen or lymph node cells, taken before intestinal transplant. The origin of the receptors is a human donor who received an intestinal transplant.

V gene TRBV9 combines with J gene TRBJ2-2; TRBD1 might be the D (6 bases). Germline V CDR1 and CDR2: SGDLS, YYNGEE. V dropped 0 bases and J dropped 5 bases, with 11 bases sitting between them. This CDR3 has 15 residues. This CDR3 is CASSVEGVRTGELFF. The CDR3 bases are TGTGCCAGCAGCGTAGAGGGGGTTCGGACCGGGGAGCTGTTTTTT.

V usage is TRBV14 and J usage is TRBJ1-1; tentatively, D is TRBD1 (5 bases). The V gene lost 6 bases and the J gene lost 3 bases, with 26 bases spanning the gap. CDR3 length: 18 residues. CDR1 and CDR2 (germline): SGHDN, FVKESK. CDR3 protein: CASRREYTVTGEDTEAFF. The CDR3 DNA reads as TGTGCCAGCAGACGCGAATATACAGTGACGGGGGAGGACACTGAAGCTTTCTTT.

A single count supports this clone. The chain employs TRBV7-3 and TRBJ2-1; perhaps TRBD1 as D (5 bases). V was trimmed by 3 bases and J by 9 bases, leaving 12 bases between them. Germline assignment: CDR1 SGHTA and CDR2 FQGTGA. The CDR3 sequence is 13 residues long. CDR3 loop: CASSFSQETEQFF. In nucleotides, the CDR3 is TGTGCCAGCAGCTTCTCACAGGAGACTGAGCAGTTCTTC. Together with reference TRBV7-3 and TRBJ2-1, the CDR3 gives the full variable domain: GAGVSQTPSNKVTEKGKYVELRCDPISGHTALYWYRQSLGQGPEFLIYFQGTGAADDSGLPNDRFFAVRPEGSVSTLKIQRTERGDSAVYLCASSFSQETEQFFGPGTRLTVL.

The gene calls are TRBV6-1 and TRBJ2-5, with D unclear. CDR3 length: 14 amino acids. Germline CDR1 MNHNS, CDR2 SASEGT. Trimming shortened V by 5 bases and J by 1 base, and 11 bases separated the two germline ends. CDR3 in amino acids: CASSPMVSQETQYF. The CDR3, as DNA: TGTGCCAGCAGTCCGATGGTGAGCCAAGAGACCCAGTACTTC.

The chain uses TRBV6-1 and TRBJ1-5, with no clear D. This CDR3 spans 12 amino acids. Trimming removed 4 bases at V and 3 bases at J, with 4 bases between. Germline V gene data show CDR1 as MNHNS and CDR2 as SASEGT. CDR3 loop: CASSGHNQPQHF. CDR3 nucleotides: TGTGCCAGCAGTGGACACAATCAGCCCCAGCATTTT.